This T cell receptor (beta chain) emerged from a study of blood T cell repertoires in COVID-19. For the study at large: Researchers got acute and convalescent COVID-19 samples from the United States, Italy and Spain. The analysed material was cDNA or gDNA that came from T cells, B-cell-depleted T cells, or PBMCs.

J gave up 4 bases and V 4 bases, and 5 bases lay outside the gene matches. The germline V gene has CDR1 SGHRS and CDR2 YFSETQ. This CDR3 has 15 residues. Participants spanned ages about 18 to 89 years and resided in 24 US areas. The data were produced by immunoSEQ multiplex PCR, yet TCRdb's version contains in-frame clones alone and is incomplete. Among 290,000 or so clones listed, 90% were seen once. The chain has TRBV5-1 and TRBJ2-3, with 11 bases lining up with TRBD2. This TCR was sampled from a woman younger than 45 who had recovered from COVID-19. Sequenced sample: PBMCs or T cells enriched from blood (not recorded which). CDR3 sequence reads: CASSPGGLAADTQYF. CDR3 coding DNA: TGCGCCAGCAGCCCGGGGGGACTAGCGGCAGATACGCAGTATTTT. The entire variable domain, with the rest obtained from reference TRBV5-1 and TRBJ2-3, is as follows: KAGVTQTPRYLIKTRGQQVTLSCSPISGHRSVSWYQQTPGQGLQFLFEYFSETQRNKGNFPGRFSGRQFSNSRSEMNVSTLELGDSALYLCASSPGGLAADTQYFGPGTRLTVL.